This passage covers 16 T cell receptor beta chains from one sample sequenced in a study of blood T cell repertoires in COVID-19. The assay was immunoSEQ multiplex PCR, and TCRdb's table has in-frame clones only and misses some. The sample has fewer than 200,000 clones, about 85% seen once. Sequencing used peripheral blood. The receptors here all came from a woman over 75 with acute or convalescent COVID-19.

The chain joins TRBV6-1 to TRBJ1-3; D perhaps matches TRBD1 (5 bases). In germline, CDR1 is MNHNS, CDR2 SASEGT. The CDR3 is 14 residues long. The V gene lost 3 bases and the J gene lost 4 bases, with 10 bases spanning the gap. In nucleotides, the CDR3 is TGTGCCAGCAGTGAGGCAGGGCCGGGAAACACCATATATTTT. This codes for CASSEAGPGNTIYF.

In nucleotides, the CDR3 is TGTGCCATCAGTGAGTCACAGGGCCGTCCTAACTATGGCTACACCTTC. This sequence encodes CAISESQGRPNYGYTF. This chain joins TRBV10-3 and TRBJ1-2, with a possible D match to TRBD1 (6 bases). V was trimmed by 0 bases and J by 0 bases, leaving 11 bases between them. Per the germline V gene, CDR1 is ENHRY and CDR2 is SYGVKD. This CDR3 is built from 16 residues.

The chain recombines TRBV29-1 with TRBJ1-1; no clear D. V was trimmed by 6 bases and J by 2 bases, leaving 13 bases between them. The CDR3 totals 13 residues. In germline, CDR1 is SQVTM, CDR2 ANQGSEA. Here the CDR3 DNA reads TGCAGCGTCTCGAGCGGCCTTAACACTGAAGCTTTCTTT. Translating it yields CSVSSGLNTEAFF.

Turning to this clone: Other DNA sequences in the same sample also yield this CDR3. V and J are TRBV5-1 and TRBJ2-7, with D possibly matching TRBD1 (5 bases). Deletions cut 2 bases from V and 4 bases from J, with 7 bases between. Germline-derived CDR1 and CDR2 are SGHRS and YFSETQ. The CDR3 is made up of 12 amino acids. The DNA for the CDR3 is TGCGCCAGCAGCTTCCAGGGATACGAGCAGTACTTC. Its translation is CASSFQGYEQYF.

The CDR3 nucleotides read TGTGCCAGCAGCCTCCAGGGGGGTGTGGTGGCTTTCTTT. This translates into CASSLQGGVVAFF. This chain links TRBV6-6 with TRBJ1-1; 7 positions match TRBD1. This CDR3 has 13 amino acids. V dropped 6 bases and J dropped 11; count of bases not matched to a gene: 12. Germline V gene data show CDR1 as MNHNY and CDR2 as SVGAGI (reference sequence).

V usage is TRBV18 and J usage is TRBJ1-1, with a weak D call TRBD1 (5 bases). The V end was cut by 6 bases, the J end by 0 bases, with 11 bases between. Germline CDR1 and CDR2: KGHSH and LQKENI. This CDR3 region has 14 residues. CDR3 protein: CASSAGGLNTEAFF. The CDR3 coding sequence is TGTGCCAGCTCTGCCGGGGGGTTGAACACTGAAGCTTTCTTT.

The V call is TRBV4-3, the J call TRBJ1-3, with no clear D. Germline CDR1 LGHNA, CDR2 YSLEER. This CDR3 is 15 amino acids long. V lost 3 bases, J lost 4 bases, and 13 bases lay in between. The CDR3 here is CASSQDGVAGNTIYF. CDR3 DNA: TGCGCCAGCAGCCAGGACGGGGTAGCGGGAAACACCATATATTTT.

The rearrangement uses TRBV5-1 and TRBJ2-1, with 7 bases identical to TRBD2. Trimming at V came to 7 bases and at J to 7 bases, leaving 11 bases not matched to a gene. Germline V gene sequence: CDR1 SGHRS, CDR2 YFSETQ. The CDR3 runs to 14 residues. The CDR3 DNA reads TGCGCCAGCCAACCCGGCAGGGAGGGGAATGAGCAGTTCTTC. It yields the protein CASQPGREGNEQFF.

The table lists this clone with a few counts. The DNA of the CDR3 is TGTGCCAGCAGCCCGGACAGGGTCGGTGAAAAACTGTTTTTT. Translation: CASSPDRVGEKLFF. The chain combines TRBV7-9 with TRBJ1-4, with 8 positions matching TRBD1. Looked up from germline, CDR1 is SEHNR and CDR2 is FQNEAQ (reference sequence). The V gene end was trimmed by 5 bases and the J gene end by 7 bases; junction bases not matched to a gene: 6. This CDR3 has 14 amino acids.

This rearrangement joins TRBV6-5 to TRBJ1-2; 7 bases are a match to TRBD1. The CDR3 sequence is 15 residues long. The germline V gene has CDR1 MNHEY and CDR2 SVGAGI. Trimming removed 2 bases from V and 8 bases from J; junction bases left unmatched: 11. The CDR3 is CASSYTTSTGHGYTF. CDR3 nucleotide sequence: TGTGCCAGCAGTTACACCACGTCGACAGGGCACGGCTACACCTTC.

This chain joins TRBV5-1 and TRBJ2-3; 9 nucleotides agree with TRBD2. CDR1 is SGHRS and CDR2 is YFSETQ in the germline V gene. The CDR3 runs 17 residues. The junction had 7 bases not matched to a gene; V was cut back by 0 bases and J by 2 bases. CDR3 in DNA: TGCGCCAGCAGCTTGGCGGGAGTAGCGGGGGCCACAGATACGCAGTATTTT. It specifies CASSLAGVAGATDTQYF. Variable domain in full (rest from reference TRBV5-1 and TRBJ2-3): KAGVTQTPRYLIKTRGQQVTLSCSPISGHRSVSWYQQTPGQGLQFLFEYFSETQRNKGNFPGRFSGRQFSNSRSEMNVSTLELGDSALYLCASSLAGVAGATDTQYFGPGTRLTVL.

This clone was seen only once. The rearrangement uses TRBV6-5 and TRBJ1-2, with TRBD1 matching 7 bases. Germline CDR1 reads MNHEY; CDR2 reads SVGAGI. V trimming: 2 bases; J trimming: 7 bases; junction bases outside the gene matches: 7. CDR3 length equals 14 residues. The CDR3 protein is CASSYARQGGGYTF. DNA for the CDR3: TGTGCCAGCAGTTACGCACGACAGGGCGGTGGCTACACCTTC.

The chain recombines TRBV2 with TRBJ2-7; 8 bases fit TRBD2. Germline V gene sequence: CDR1 SNHLY, CDR2 FYNNEI. This CDR3 comprises 14 residues. J was trimmed by 4 bases and V by 5 bases; bases with no gene match: 7. CDR3 region: CASSIERESYEQYF. The CDR3 DNA is TGTGCCAGCAGTATCGAGCGGGAGTCATACGAGCAGTACTTC.

This chain connects TRBV6-5 to TRBJ1-2; a possible D gene is TRBD1 (5 bases). Per the germline V gene, CDR1 is MNHEY and CDR2 is SVGAGI. The length of the CDR3 is 13 residues. Trimming removed 6 bases from V and 4 bases from J, with 12 bases in between. CDR3 sequence: CASREGQVYGYTF. The CDR3 DNA follows: TGTGCCAGCAGGGAGGGGCAGGTCTATGGCTACACCTTC.

This clone was counted a few times. The V call is TRBV9, the J call TRBJ1-3, with D perhaps matching TRBD1 (5 bases). CDR1 and CDR2 from the germline V gene are SGDLS and YYNGEE. The CDR3 runs 15 residues. Trimming left V 0 bases short and J 0 bases short, with 7 bases between. The CDR3 protein is CASSVEGVSGNTIYF. CDR3 DNA sequence: TGTGCCAGCAGCGTAGAAGGGGTCTCTGGAAACACCATATATTTT.

The rearrangement uses TRBV6-4 and TRBJ2-7; 7 bases align to TRBD1. This CDR3 is built from 12 residues. The V gene's germline CDR1 is MRHNA and CDR2 SNTAGT. Germline trimming cut 8 bases from V and 3 bases from J; bases unmatched to any gene: 4. CDR3 loop: CASQTGIYEQYF. The CDR3 DNA is TGTGCCAGCCAGACAGGGATCTACGAGCAGTACTTC.